A single T cell receptor (beta chain) is shown here with its context. The antigen is not known. This sample was taken from a study of T cell responses to AZD1222 COVID-19 vaccine. Across the study: Second doses were pooled across both intervals (about 4 or about 12 weeks). Study-wide points: Repertoires were sampled only after the peak T cell response. Donors skewed white British and female; clonal diversity was possibly underestimated.

Repertoires were generated with immunoSEQ multiplex PCR, while TCRdb's copy carries only in-frame clones and drops some. The table lists 150,000 to 200,000 clones, approximately 95% of them singletons. The V end lost 7 bases, the J end lost 5 bases, and 11 bases lay between the germline ends. This CDR3 has 12 residues. The clonotype originates from an adult in good health. The input for sequencing was peripheral blood, taken on day 0 of AZD1222 vaccination. The gene calls are TRBV12-3 or TRBV12-4 and TRBJ1-2; TRBD1 might be the D (5 bases). The CDR3 DNA follows: TGTGCCAGCACCCTCACAGGTTATGGCTACACCTTC. It codes for CASTLTGYGYTF.